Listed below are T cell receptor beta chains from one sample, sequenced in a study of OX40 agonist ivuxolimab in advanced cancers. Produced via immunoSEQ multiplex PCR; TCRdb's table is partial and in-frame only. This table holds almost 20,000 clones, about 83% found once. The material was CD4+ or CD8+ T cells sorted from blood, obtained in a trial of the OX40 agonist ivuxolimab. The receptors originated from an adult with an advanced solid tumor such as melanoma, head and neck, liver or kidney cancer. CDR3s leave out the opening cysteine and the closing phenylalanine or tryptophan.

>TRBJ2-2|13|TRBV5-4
ASSSSGGNTGELF
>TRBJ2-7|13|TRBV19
ASSPGTGNFYEQY
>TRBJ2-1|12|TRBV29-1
SVEGRGIYDEQF
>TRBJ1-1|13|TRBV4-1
ASSVREASDTEAF
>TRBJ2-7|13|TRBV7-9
ASSSLEVMAYEQY
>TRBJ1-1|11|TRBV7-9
ASSFSEITEAF
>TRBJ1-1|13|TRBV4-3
ANSQSRASVVEAF
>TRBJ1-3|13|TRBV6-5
ASSYSESSGNTIY
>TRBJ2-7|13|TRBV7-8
ASSLRDSLSYEQY
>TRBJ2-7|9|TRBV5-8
ASRSSYEQY
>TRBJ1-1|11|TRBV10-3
AISGERQGADF
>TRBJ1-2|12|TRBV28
ASSDAGLYYGYT